A single T cell receptor (beta chain) is shown here with its context. This entry belongs to a study of blood T cell repertoires in COVID-19. Germline values: CDR1 LNHDA, CDR2 SQIVND (reference sequence). V was shortened by 5 bases and J by 4 bases, with 11 bases between the two germline ends. The CDR3 has 13 amino acids. Produced via immunoSEQ multiplex PCR; TCRdb's table is partial and in-frame only. The table lists about 440,000 clones, approximately 89% of them singletons. The rearrangement joins TRBV19 to TRBJ1-2; D might be TRBD1 (6 bases). Sequencing was performed on peripheral blood. The receptor's source is a woman aged 45-65 years with COVID-19, enrolled during active disease. CDR3 residues: CASSSGQAYGYTF. The CDR3 DNA reads TGTGCCAGTAGTTCGGGACAAGCCTATGGCTACACCTTC. Variable domain in full (rest from reference TRBV19 and TRBJ1-2): DGGITQSPKYLFRKEGQNVTLSCEQNLNHDAMYWYRQDPGQGLRLIYYSQIVNDFQKGDIAEGYSVSREKKESFPLTVTSAQKNPTAFYLCASSSGQAYGYTFGSGTRLTVV.